This T cell receptor (beta chain) comes out of a study of shared clonotypes between healthy human individuals. Study processing details: Filtering was not the same, since immunoSEQ gave junction-only sequences without quality scores. Profiling relied on immunoSEQ multiplex PCR, and the TCRdb table lists in-frame clones only, not all of them. Clonal size and the V and J genes are those of that table, whereas D and trimming came from the DNA. The sample consists of over 800,000 clones, over 90% of them appearing once. Only CD45RO-negative cells positively selected for CCR7 counted as naive CD8 cells, so terminally differentiated effector memory CD45RA+ cells were excluded. The CDR3 spans 16 residues. Germline CDR1 is LNHNV and CDR2 is YYDKDF (reference sequence). Trimming took off 0 bases at V and 4 bases at J, with 13 bases between the two ends.

The chain couples TRBV15 to TRBJ2-1; D may be TRBD1 (7 bases). The sequence derives from a man aged 25 to 40 in good health. The sample comprised naive CD8+ T cells sorted from blood. DNA for the CDR3: TGTGCCACCAGCAGAGATTCGGCGGGACAGTACAATGAGCAGTTCTTC. Residues: CATSRDSAGQYNEQFF.